This T cell receptor (beta chain) was retrieved from a study of T cells in Graves' hyperthyroidism and ophthalmopathy. Study results and caveats: Appearing also in blood were most of the thyroid clonotypes expanded above 0.001.

This clonotype has a handful of counts. Its antigen remains unidentified. V lost 6 bases and J lost 4, with 34 bases in between. Germline V lookup: CDR1 MNHNS, CDR2 SASEGT. CDR3 length: 21 residues. Researchers amplified the TCR beta CDR3 regions from RNA transcripts. HTBI primers were employed in a first-round RT-PCR of the TCR CDR3. One entry per CDR3 protein, called by TCRdb with MiXCR from the multiplex PCR reads. The data show hundreds of thousands of distinct CDR3 sequences, less than 25% seen once. Material: blood. V gene TRBV6-1 combines with J gene TRBJ1-5, with D possibly being TRBD1 (6 bases). The source of this sequence is a man younger than 45 with Graves' ophthalmopathy. The CDR3 reads CASSPYRPLGTGTRINQPQHF. The CDR3, as DNA: TGTGCCAGCAGCCCTTATCGCCCCCTGGGAACAGGGACGCGCATAAATCAGCCCCAGCATTTT.